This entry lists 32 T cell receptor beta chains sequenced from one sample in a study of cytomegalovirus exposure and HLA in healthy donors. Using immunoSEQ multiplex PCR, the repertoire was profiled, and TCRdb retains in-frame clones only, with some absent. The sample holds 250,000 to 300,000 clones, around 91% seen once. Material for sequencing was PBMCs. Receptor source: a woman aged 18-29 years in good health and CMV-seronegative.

The chain's CDR3 is CASSFGTPTYEQYF. The CDR3 DNA reads TGTGCCAGCAGTTTTGGGACACCCACCTACGAGCAGTACTTC. The chain couples TRBV28 to TRBJ2-7; possible D gene TRBD1, 6 bases. The CDR3 has 14 residues. Germline V lookup: CDR1 MDHEN, CDR2 SYDVKM. With 3 bases removed from V and 2 bases from J, the gap between germline ends came to 11 bases.

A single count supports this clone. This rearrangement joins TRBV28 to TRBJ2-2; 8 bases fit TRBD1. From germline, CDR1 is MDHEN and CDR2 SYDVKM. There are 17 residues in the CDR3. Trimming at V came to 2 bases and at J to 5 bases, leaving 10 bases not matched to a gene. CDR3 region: CASSLPVPGQDTGELFF. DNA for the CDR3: TGTGCCAGCAGTTTACCCGTCCCGGGACAGGATACCGGGGAGCTGTTTTTT.

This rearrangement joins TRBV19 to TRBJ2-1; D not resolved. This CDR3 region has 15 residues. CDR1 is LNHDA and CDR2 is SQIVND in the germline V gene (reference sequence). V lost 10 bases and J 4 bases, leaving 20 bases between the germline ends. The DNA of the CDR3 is TGTGCCACAAAGCCGACGGCCCTCGGGTACAATGAGCAGTTCTTC. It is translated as CATKPTALGYNEQFF.

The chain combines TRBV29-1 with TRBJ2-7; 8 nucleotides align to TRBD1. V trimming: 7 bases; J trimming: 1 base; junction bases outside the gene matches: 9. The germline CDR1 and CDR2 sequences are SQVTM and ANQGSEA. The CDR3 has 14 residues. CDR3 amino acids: CSASTGAVSYEQYF. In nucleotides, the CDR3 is TGCAGCGCTTCGACAGGGGCCGTATCCTACGAGCAGTACTTC.

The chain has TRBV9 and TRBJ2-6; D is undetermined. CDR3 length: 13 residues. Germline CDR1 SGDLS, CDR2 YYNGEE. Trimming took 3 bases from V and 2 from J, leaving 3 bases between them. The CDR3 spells CASSDTGANVLTF. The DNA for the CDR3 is TGTGCCAGCAGCGATACTGGGGCCAACGTCCTGACTTTC.

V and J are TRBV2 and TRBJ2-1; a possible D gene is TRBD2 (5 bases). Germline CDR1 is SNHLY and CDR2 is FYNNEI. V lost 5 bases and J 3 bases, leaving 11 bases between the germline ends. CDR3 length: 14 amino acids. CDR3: CASSYTRDYNEQFF. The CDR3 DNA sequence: TGTGCCAGCAGTTACACCCGGGACTACAATGAGCAGTTCTTC.

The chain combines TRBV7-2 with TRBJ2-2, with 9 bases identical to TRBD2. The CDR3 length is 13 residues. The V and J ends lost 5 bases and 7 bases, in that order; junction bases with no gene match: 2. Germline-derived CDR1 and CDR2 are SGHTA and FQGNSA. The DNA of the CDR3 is TGTGCCAGCAGCAGTAGCGGGGGCGGGGAGCTGTTTTTT. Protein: CASSSSGGGELFF.

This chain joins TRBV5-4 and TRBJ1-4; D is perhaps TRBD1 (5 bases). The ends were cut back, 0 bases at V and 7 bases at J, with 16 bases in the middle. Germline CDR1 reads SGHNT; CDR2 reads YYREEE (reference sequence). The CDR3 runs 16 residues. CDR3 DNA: TGTGCCAGCAGCTTGGCCAGGCAGGGCGCCCCTGAAAAACTGTTTTTT. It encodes CASSLARQGAPEKLFF.

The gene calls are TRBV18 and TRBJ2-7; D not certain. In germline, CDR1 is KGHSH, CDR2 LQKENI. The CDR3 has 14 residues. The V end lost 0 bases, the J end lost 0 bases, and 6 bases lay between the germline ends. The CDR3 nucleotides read TGTGCCAGCTCACCACCGACGGGCTCCTACGAGCAGTACTTC. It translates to CASSPPTGSYEQYF.

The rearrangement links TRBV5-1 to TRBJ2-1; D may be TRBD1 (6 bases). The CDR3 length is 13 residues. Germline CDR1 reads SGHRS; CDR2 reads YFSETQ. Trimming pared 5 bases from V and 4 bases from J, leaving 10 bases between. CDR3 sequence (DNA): TGCGCCAGCAGGGTTGGACAGTACAATGAGCAGTTCTTC. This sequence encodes CASRVGQYNEQFF.

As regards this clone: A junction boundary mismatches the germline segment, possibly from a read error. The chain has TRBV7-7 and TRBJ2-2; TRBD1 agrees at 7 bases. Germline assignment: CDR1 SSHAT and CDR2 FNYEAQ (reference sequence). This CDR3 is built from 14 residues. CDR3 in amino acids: CASSLSQGAGELFF. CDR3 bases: TGTGCTAGCAGCTTAAGTCAGGGGGCCGGGGAGCTGTTTTTT.

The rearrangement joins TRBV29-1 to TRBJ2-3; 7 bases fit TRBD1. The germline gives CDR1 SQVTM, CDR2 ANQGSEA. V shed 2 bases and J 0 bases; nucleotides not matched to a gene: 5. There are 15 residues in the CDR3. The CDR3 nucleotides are TGCAGCGTTGAACGGGACAGAGTAAGCACAGATACGCAGTATTTT. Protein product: CSVERDRVSTDTQYF.

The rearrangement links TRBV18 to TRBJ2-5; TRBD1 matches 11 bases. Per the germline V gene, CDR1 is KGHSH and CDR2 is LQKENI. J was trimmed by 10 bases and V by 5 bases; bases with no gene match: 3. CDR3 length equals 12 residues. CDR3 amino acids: CASSSGQGGQYF. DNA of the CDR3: TGTGCCAGCTCATCGGGACAGGGGGGCCAGTACTTC.

In DNA form, the CDR3 reads TGTGCCAGCGCGGGAACTAGGCAAGAGACCCAGTACTTC. Its protein product is CASAGTRQETQYF. The V gene is TRBV6-5, the J gene TRBJ2-5, with D possibly being TRBD2 (6 bases). The CDR3 is 13 residues long. The V and J ends lost 8 bases and 2 bases respectively, with 12 bases between them. In germline, CDR1 is MNHEY, CDR2 SVGAGI.

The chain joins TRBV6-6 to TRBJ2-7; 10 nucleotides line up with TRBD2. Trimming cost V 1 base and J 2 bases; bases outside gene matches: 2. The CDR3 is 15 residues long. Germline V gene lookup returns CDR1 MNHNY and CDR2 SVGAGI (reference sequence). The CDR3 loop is CASSYLAGGTYEQYF. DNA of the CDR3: TGTGCCAGCAGTTACTTAGCGGGGGGCACCTACGAGCAGTACTTC.

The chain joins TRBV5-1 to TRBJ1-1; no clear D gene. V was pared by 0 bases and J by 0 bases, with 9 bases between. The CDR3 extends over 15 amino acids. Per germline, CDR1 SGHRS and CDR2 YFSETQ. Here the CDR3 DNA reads TGCGCCAGCAGCTTGGCCGCGCTACTGAACACTGAAGCTTTCTTT. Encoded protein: CASSLAALLNTEAFF.

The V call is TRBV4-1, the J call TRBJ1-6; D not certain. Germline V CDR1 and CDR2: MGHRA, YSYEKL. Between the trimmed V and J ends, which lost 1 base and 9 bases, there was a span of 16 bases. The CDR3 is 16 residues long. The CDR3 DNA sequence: TGCGCCAGCAGCCAAGCTATGACTGGCCCGAGTTCACCCCTCCACTTT. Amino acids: CASSQAMTGPSSPLHF.

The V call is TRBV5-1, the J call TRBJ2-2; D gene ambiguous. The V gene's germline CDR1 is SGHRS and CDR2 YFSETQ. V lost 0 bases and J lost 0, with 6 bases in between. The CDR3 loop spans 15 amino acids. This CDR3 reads CASSLVTANTGELFF. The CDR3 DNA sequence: TGCGCCAGCAGCTTGGTTACGGCGAACACCGGGGAGCTGTTTTTT.

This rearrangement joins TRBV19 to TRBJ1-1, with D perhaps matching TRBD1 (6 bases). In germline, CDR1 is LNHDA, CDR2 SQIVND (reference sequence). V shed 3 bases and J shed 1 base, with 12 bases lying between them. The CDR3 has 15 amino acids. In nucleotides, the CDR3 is TGTGCCAGTAGTATGGAGGTCAGGGGGAACACTGAAGCTTTCTTT. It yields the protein CASSMEVRGNTEAFF.

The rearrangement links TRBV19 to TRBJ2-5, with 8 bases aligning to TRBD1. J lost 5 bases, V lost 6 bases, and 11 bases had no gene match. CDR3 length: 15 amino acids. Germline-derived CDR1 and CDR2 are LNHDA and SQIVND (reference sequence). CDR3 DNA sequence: TGTGCCAGTAGCACGACAGGGGATCGAGGGGAGACCCAGTACTTC. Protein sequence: CASSTTGDRGETQYF.

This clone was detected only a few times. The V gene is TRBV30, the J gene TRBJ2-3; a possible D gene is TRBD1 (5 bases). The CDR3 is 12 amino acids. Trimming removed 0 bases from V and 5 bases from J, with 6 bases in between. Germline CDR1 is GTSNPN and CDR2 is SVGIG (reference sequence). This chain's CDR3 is CAWSVQEDTQYF. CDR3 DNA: TGTGCCTGGAGTGTACAGGAAGATACGCAGTATTTT.

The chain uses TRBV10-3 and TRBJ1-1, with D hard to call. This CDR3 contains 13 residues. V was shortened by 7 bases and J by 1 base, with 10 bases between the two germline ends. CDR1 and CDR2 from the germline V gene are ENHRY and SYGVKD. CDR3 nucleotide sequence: TGTGCCATCAAGTTACAGACGAACACTGAAGCTTTCTTT. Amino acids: CAIKLQTNTEAFF.

As DNA, the CDR3 is TGTGCCAGCAGTTACGGACGACAGCCCATTTATGGCTACACCTTC. Translated, it gives CASSYGRQPIYGYTF. The chain uses TRBV6-5 and TRBJ1-2, with a tentative D call TRBD1 (5 bases). V shed 2 bases and J shed 5 bases, with 15 bases lying between them. This CDR3 has 15 residues. Germline CDR1 and CDR2: MNHEY and SVGAGI.

CDR3 nucleotides: TGCGCCAGCAGCTTGGTAGCGGGGCCAGATACGCAGTATTTT. Translation: CASSLVAGPDTQYF. The chain has TRBV5-1 and TRBJ2-3; TRBD2 aligns across 8 bases. Germline V gene lookup returns CDR1 SGHRS and CDR2 YFSETQ. V gave up 0 bases and J gave up 4 bases; unmatched junction bases: 1. CDR3 length: 14 residues.

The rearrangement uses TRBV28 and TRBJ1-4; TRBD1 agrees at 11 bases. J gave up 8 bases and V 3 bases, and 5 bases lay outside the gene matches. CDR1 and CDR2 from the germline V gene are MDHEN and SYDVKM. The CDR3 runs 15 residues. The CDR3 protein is CASSFGTGGAEKLFF. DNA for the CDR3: TGTGCCAGCAGTTTTGGGACAGGGGGGGCCGAAAAACTGTTTTTT.

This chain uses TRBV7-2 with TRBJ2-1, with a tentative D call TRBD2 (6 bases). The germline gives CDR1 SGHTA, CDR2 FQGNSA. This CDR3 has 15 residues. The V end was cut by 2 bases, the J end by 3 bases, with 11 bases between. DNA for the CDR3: TGTGCCAGCAGCTTATCAGCGGGTGACTACAATGAGCAGTTCTTC. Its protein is CASSLSAGDYNEQFF. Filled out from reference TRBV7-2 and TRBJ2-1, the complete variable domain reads GAGVSQSPSNKVTEKGKDVELRCDPISGHTALYWYRQSLGQGLEFLIYFQGNSAPDKSGLPSDRFSAERTGGSVSTLTIQRTQQEDSAVYLCASSLSAGDYNEQFFGPGTRLTVL.

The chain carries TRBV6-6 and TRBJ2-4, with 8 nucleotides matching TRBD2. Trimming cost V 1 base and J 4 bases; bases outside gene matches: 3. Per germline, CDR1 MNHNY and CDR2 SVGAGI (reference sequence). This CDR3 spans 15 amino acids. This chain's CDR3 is CASSYLGLEKNIQYF. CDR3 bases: TGTGCCAGCAGTTACTTGGGACTAGAGAAAAACATTCAGTACTTC.

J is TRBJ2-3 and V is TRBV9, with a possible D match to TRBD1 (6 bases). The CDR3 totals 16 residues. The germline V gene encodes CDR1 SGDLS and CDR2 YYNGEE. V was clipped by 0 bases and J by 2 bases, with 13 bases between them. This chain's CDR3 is CASSVGTVQPTDTQYF. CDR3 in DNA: TGTGCCAGCAGCGTAGGGACAGTACAACCCACAGATACGCAGTATTTT.

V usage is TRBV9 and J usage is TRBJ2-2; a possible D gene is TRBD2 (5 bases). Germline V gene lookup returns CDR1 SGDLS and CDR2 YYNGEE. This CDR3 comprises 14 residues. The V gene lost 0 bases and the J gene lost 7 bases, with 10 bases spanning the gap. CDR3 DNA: TGTGCCAGCAGCGTAGCTATCCGGGACGGGGAGCTGTTTTTT. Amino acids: CASSVAIRDGELFF.

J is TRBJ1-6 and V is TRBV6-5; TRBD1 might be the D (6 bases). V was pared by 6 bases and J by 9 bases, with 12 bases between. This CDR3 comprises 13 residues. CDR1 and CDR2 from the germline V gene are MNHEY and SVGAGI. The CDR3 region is CASSRQESSPLHF. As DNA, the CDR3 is TGTGCCAGCAGCCGACAGGAGAGTTCACCCCTCCACTTT.

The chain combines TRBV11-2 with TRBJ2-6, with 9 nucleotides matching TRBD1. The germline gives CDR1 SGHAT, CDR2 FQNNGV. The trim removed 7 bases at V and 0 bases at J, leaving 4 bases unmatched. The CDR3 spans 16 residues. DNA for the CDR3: TGTGCCAGCATTCCGGGACAGGGCTCTGGGGCCAACGTCCTGACTTTC. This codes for CASIPGQGSGANVLTF.

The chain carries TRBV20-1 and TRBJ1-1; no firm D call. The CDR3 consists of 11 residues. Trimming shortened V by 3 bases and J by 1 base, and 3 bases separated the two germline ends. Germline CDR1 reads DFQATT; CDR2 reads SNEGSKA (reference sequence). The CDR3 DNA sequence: TGCAGTGCTAGCTGGAACACTGAAGCTTTCTTT. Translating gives CSASWNTEAFF.